This TCR beta chain was identified during a study of OX40 agonist ivuxolimab in advanced cancers. Assay used: immunoSEQ multiplex PCR; TCRdb lists only in-frame clones, some missing. In the table there are over 85,000 clones, 90% to 95% of which are singletons. V was cut by 6 bases and J by 10 bases, with 15 bases left in between. In germline, CDR1 is SGHTA, CDR2 FQGNSA. The CDR3 extends over 12 amino acids. Regarding the study as a whole: Both CD4+ and CD8+ T cell populations in blood had undergone clonal expansion by week 6 at 0.1 to 3.0 mg/kg.

On this clone: What it binds is not known.

The sequence was obtained from an adult with an advanced solid tumor such as melanoma, head and neck, liver or kidney cancer. The chain uses TRBV7-2 and TRBJ2-5; D gene uncertain. Sequencing was performed on CD4+ or CD8+ T cells sorted from blood, taken in a trial of the OX40 agonist ivuxolimab. The DNA for the CDR3 is TGTGCCAGCAGGATCCCCGAGAGTGTCCAGTACTTC. As protein: CASRIPESVQYF.